This TCR beta chain was documented in a study of cytomegalovirus exposure and HLA in healthy donors. For the study at large: Samples from HLA-typed donors yielded around 85 million unique TCRs in an early data release. Findings and limits, study-wide: Reportedly, cytomegalovirus status was diagnosed with high sensitivity and specificity. Most likely, a cluster of highly shared sequence variants arose as a sequencing artifact.

Trimming took 5 bases from V and 7 from J, leaving 21 bases between them. Germline V gene sequence: CDR1 SQVTM, CDR2 ANQGSEA. The CDR3 runs 15 residues. PCR was performed using 60 Vbeta and 13 Jbeta primers. Clones were read by immunoSEQ multiplex PCR, and TCRdb kept only the in-frame ones, dropping some. The table lists roughly 150,000 clones, approximately 84% of them singletons. With regard to this clone: Its cognate antigen is unknown.

Sequenced material: PBMCs. This chain uses TRBV29-1 with TRBJ2-1, with a tentative D call TRBD2 (6 bases). The TCR comes from a woman aged 18-29 years in good health and CMV-seronegative. As DNA, the CDR3 is TGCAGCGTTTCCCCAGCCGAGGTTGGAGGGAATGAGCAGTTCTTC. This codes for CSVSPAEVGGNEQFF.